This T cell receptor (beta chain) was sequenced during a study of T cell repertoires in cytomegalovirus infection. At the level of the study: Indicated by public TCR beta signatures were CMV infection and matching HLA type. Study results and caveats: The study found HLA-C-restricted CMV-specific TCR beta clonotypes dominating the ex vivo response. Adding up the frequency of public TCR beta families identified people who carried CMV plus the relevant HLA.

Many counts were recorded for this clonotype. Its antigen is not identified. TCRdb reprocessed the reads with MiXCR, giving one entry per CDR3 protein. The top ten clones hold roughly 10% of a sample with 400,000 to 550,000 distinct CDR3 sequences, approximately 10% of them seen once. Trimming cost V 8 bases and J 2 bases, with 7 bases left between them. This CDR3 has 13 residues. Germline V gene lookup returns CDR1 SEHNR and CDR2 FQNEAQ (reference sequence). The sequencing input was PBMCs. The TCR was taken from a human donor in good health (CMV status not recorded). Some clones in this sample may be carry-over from other donors' samples. The chain links TRBV7-9 to TRBJ2-6; D gene ambiguous. The CDR3 reads CASGYPGANVLTF. DNA of the CDR3: TGTGCCAGCGGGTACCCTGGGGCCAACGTCCTGACTTTC. Full variable domain (rest looked up from reference TRBV7-9 and TRBJ2-6): DTGVSQNPRHKITKRGQNVTFRCDPISEHNRLYWYRQTLGQGPEFLTYFQNEAQLEKSRLLSDRFSAERPKGSFSTLEIQRTEQGDSAMYLCASGYPGANVLTFGAGSRLTVL.